The 9 T cell receptor beta chains given below trace back to one sample, sequenced in a study of blood T cells in healthy people across ages. Using a J-beta primer mix together with a sample-barcoded 5' primer, a second PCR was run for about 7 to 12 cycles. TCRdb reanalysed the 5' RACE reads using MiXCR and keeps one entry per CDR3 protein. The table includes about 1.4 million distinct CDR3 sequences, approximately 60% detected once. The sequencing sample was made of blood. These receptors came from a young man in good health.

This rearrangement joins TRBV29-1 to TRBJ2-3, with 7 bases that match TRBD2. After removal of 3 bases from V and 4 bases from J, the junction contained 4 bases not matched to a gene. Germline loops: CDR1 SQVTM, CDR2 ANQGSEA. This CDR3 region has 13 residues. The CDR3 spells CSVDQRGSDTQYF. The CDR3 DNA reads TGCAGCGTTGACCAGCGGGGATCAGATACGCAGTATTTT.

This clonotype has a count of ten or more. The rearrangement joins TRBV6-6 to TRBJ1-2; D uncertain. V was cut by 6 bases and J by 6 bases, with 8 bases left in between. CDR3 length: 11 residues. Germline V gives CDR1 MNHNY, CDR2 SVGAGI (reference sequence). The CDR3 sequence: CASRNSDGYTF. The DNA of the CDR3 is TGTGCCAGCAGAAACTCGGATGGCTACACCTTC.

This clonotype has only a few counts. The chain employs TRBV4-1 and TRBJ1-2; 7 bases agree with TRBD1. This CDR3 comprises 14 residues. V was clipped by 3 bases and J by 5 bases; unmatched bases: 6. The germline gives CDR1 MGHRA, CDR2 YSYEKL. CDR3 DNA: TGCGCCAGCAGCCAGGAGGGGGCATGGTATGGCTACACCTTC. Residues: CASSQEGAWYGYTF.

J is TRBJ1-5 and V is TRBV20-1; no reliable D call. This CDR3 has 13 amino acids. V shed 4 bases and J shed 5 bases, with 12 bases lying between them. Per the germline V gene, CDR1 is DFQATT and CDR2 is SNEGSKA (reference sequence). The CDR3 protein is CSATTGRHQPQHF. In DNA, the CDR3 is TGCAGTGCTACCACCGGGCGACATCAGCCCCAGCATTTT.

In its sample, this clonotype was seen a few times. This chain joins TRBV5-1 and TRBJ2-1; 14 positions agree with TRBD2. V was pared by 4 bases and J by 7 bases, with 7 bases of the junction left unmatched. The CDR3 spans 16 residues. The germline V gene encodes CDR1 SGHRS and CDR2 YFSETQ. The CDR3 spells CASSRLGTSGGNEQFF. The CDR3 region has the DNA TGCGCCAGCAGCCGTCTCGGGACTAGCGGGGGTAATGAGCAGTTCTTC. The full variable domain, rest sourced from reference TRBV5-1 and TRBJ2-1, is KAGVTQTPRYLIKTRGQQVTLSCSPISGHRSVSWYQQTPGQGLQFLFEYFSETQRNKGNFPGRFSGRQFSNSRSEMNVSTLELGDSALYLCASSRLGTSGGNEQFFGPGTRLTVL.

The rearrangement links TRBV20-1 to TRBJ2-5; 8 nucleotides line up with TRBD2. Trimming removed 3 bases from V and 11 bases from J; junction bases left unmatched: 5. Germline CDR1 DFQATT, CDR2 SNEGSKA (reference sequence). The CDR3 runs to 11 residues. The CDR3 DNA is TGCAGTGCTAGGATTAGCGGGGCGCAGTACTTC. Translation: CSARISGAQYF.

The V call is TRBV4-2, the J call TRBJ2-7; no clear D gene. Germline-derived CDR1 and CDR2 are LGHNA and YNFKEQ. Trimming left V 0 bases short and J 0 bases short, with 9 bases between. The CDR3 is 15 residues long. CDR3 sequence reads: CASSQDGSGSYEQYF. CDR3 nucleotides: TGTGCCAGCAGCCAAGATGGTTCCGGCTCCTACGAGCAGTACTTC.

CDR3 residues: CASSQDSQGRDYEQYF. The CDR3 region has the DNA TGCGCCAGCAGCCAAGATAGTCAGGGAAGGGATTACGAGCAGTACTTC. This chain connects TRBV4-3 to TRBJ2-7; tentative D call: TRBD1 (5 bases). The CDR3 is 16 residues long. Trimming shortened V by 0 bases and J by 4 bases, and 16 bases separated the two germline ends. Per germline, CDR1 LGHNA and CDR2 YSLEER.

The rearrangement uses TRBV7-9 and TRBJ1-4; no reliable D call. V shed 5 bases and J shed 8 bases, with 9 bases lying between them. This CDR3 has 12 residues. The germline V gene has CDR1 SEHNR and CDR2 FQNEAQ (reference sequence). CDR3 sequence (DNA): TGTGCCAGCAGCACGGACGGGGAAAAACTGTTTTTT. Its protein product is CASSTDGEKLFF.